This entry describes one T cell receptor beta chain. The germline V gene has CDR1 LGHNA and CDR2 YNFKEQ. The V gene lost 3 bases and the J gene lost 7 bases, with 13 bases spanning the gap. This CDR3 has 14 residues. The entry originates in a study of OX40 agonist ivuxolimab in advanced cancers. The repertoire was sequenced with immunoSEQ multiplex PCR; TCRdb's copy has only in-frame clones and lacks some. The table lists roughly 61,000 clones, more than 85% of them singletons. Patients were ineligible given autoimmune disease history or systemic immunosuppression. Source: CD4+ or CD8+ T cells sorted from blood, taken in a trial of the OX40 agonist ivuxolimab. The clonotype originates from an adult with an advanced solid tumor such as melanoma, head and neck, liver or kidney cancer. The V call is TRBV4-2, the J call TRBJ2-1, with D perhaps TRBD2 (6 bases). The CDR3 nucleotides read TGTGCCAGCAGCCACCAGGGACTTACTAATGAGCAGTTCTTC. This translates into CASSHQGLTNEQFF.